These T cell receptor beta chains were read from a single sample in a study of early T cells in non-severe SARS-CoV-2 infection. Each CDR3 protein is one row after TCRdb ran MiXCR on the 5' RACE reads. The repertoire includes around 61,000 distinct CDR3 sequences, about 15% of them detected once, and over 4% sits in the top ten. The material was whole blood, obtained at baseline. Source of these receptors: an adult who was a healthcare worker with PCR-confirmed SARS-CoV-2 infection or an uninfected control (not recorded which). Each CDR3 is given with its conserved first and last residue. D genes are given only for firm matches. Clone size, where shown, is once, few, many, or a class for clones that have expanded.

cdr3_aa cdr3_nt j_call d_call clone_size v_call
CASRLERNTEAFF TGTGCCAGCAGACTCGAGCGGAACACTGAAGCTTTCTTT TRBJ1-1 NA NA TRBV7-2
CSVEGAWGTEAFF TGCAGCGTAGAGGGGGCATGGGGCACTGAAGCTTTCTTT TRBJ1-1 TRBD1 few TRBV29-1
CASSLIEGPGELFF TGTGCCAGCAGCTTAATTGAGGGTCCCGGGGAGCTGTTTTTT TRBJ2-2 NA NA TRBV11-2
CASGTASGANVLTF TGTGCCAGCGGGACAGCCTCTGGGGCCAACGTCCTGACTTTC TRBJ2-6 TRBD1 few TRBV6-1
CASRPGTSLADTQYF TGCGCCAGCAGACCCGGGACTAGCCTCGCAGATACGCAGTATTTT TRBJ2-3 TRBD2 many TRBV5-1
CSALTGFYEQYF TGCAGTGCCCTCACAGGGTTTTACGAGCAGTACTTC TRBJ2-7 NA few TRBV20-1
CATRSGSLVEQFF TGTGCCACCCGAAGCGGGAGTTTGGTTGAGCAGTTCTTC TRBJ2-1 TRBD2 many TRBV15
CASSESGTGSIYEQYF TGCGCCAGCAGTGAGTCTGGGACAGGGTCCATCTACGAGCAGTACTTC TRBJ2-7 TRBD1 NA TRBV10-1
CASSQWYVPGLWTDTQYF TGCGCCAGCAGCCAGTGGTATGTTCCAGGGTTGTGGACAGATACGCAGTATTTT TRBJ2-3 NA NA TRBV4-1
CSAPRGDTQYF TGCAGTGCACCCCGGGGAGATACGCAGTATTTT TRBJ2-3 NA NA TRBV20-1
CASSRRLSDTQYF TGTGCCAGCAGTCGCCGACTCTCGGATACGCAGTATTTT TRBJ2-3 NA many TRBV6-5
CASNPGQGSYGYTF TGTGCCAGCAACCCGGGACAGGGGTCCTATGGCTACACCTTC TRBJ1-2 TRBD1 few TRBV12-3/TRBV12-4
CASSGANEQFF TGTGCCAGCAGCGGAGCAAATGAGCAGTTCTTC TRBJ2-1 NA NA TRBV7-2
CASTSGTGDTGELFF TGTGCCAGCACCTCCGGGACAGGGGACACCGGGGAGCTGTTTTTT TRBJ2-2 TRBD1 NA TRBV6-1
CASSLPGNYNEQFF TGTGCCAGCAGTTTGCCGGGAAATTACAATGAGCAGTTCTTC TRBJ2-1 NA few TRBV28
CASSPGVFQYEQYF TGTGCCAGCTCACCAGGTGTATTCCAATACGAGCAGTACTTC TRBJ2-7 NA few TRBV18
CASSYRGWYEQYF TGTGCCAGCAGCTACAGGGGTTGGTACGAGCAGTACTTC TRBJ2-7 TRBD1 NA TRBV6-6
CASSLTGASTTDTQYF TGTGCCAGCAGTCTAACAGGGGCTTCTACTACAGATACGCAGTATTTT TRBJ2-3 TRBD1 few TRBV28
CASRDRGYGYTF TGTGCCAGCAGGGACAGGGGCTATGGCTACACCTTC TRBJ1-2 TRBD1 few TRBV12-3/TRBV12-4
CASIALTAGNSPLHF TGTGCCAGCATCGCCCTGACTGCGGGTAATTCACCCCTCCACTTT TRBJ1-6 NA NA TRBV28
CASSQLLAGEDEQYF TGTGCCAGCAGCCAACTACTAGCGGGAGAGGACGAGCAGTACTTC TRBJ2-7 TRBD2 few TRBV28
CASSPVGNTIYF TGTGCCAGCAGCCCGGTTGGAAACACCATATATTTT TRBJ1-3 NA NA TRBV7-9
CASSQVFGVTEQFF TGCGCCAGCAGCCAAGTGTTCGGGGTCACTGAGCAGTTCTTC TRBJ2-1 NA few TRBV4-1
CASSFRDTEVEQYF TGCGCCAGCAGCTTCCGGGACACGGAGGTCGAGCAGTACTTC TRBJ2-7 NA few TRBV5-1
CASSLLTGGPDTQYF TGCGCCAGCAGCTTGCTTACGGGGGGGCCGGATACGCAGTATTTT TRBJ2-3 TRBD2 few TRBV5-1
CSAPSQPGLAGRTDTQYF TGCAGTGCTCCGTCACAACCGGGACTAGCGGGACGCACAGATACGCAGTATTTT TRBJ2-3 TRBD2 NA TRBV20-1
CASSVEGSNTEAFF TGTGCCAGCAGCGTAGAAGGTTCGAACACTGAAGCTTTCTTT TRBJ1-1 NA NA TRBV9
CASSLVLTDTQYF TGTGCCAGCAGCTTAGTCCTCACAGATACGCAGTATTTT TRBJ2-3 NA NA TRBV7-6
CASSQDMGNTEAFF TGCGCCAGCAGCCAAGATATGGGGAACACTGAAGCTTTCTTT TRBJ1-1 NA many TRBV4-1
CASRPDRYTDTQYF TGTGCCAGCAGACCAGACCGATACACAGATACGCAGTATTTT TRBJ2-3 NA NA TRBV12-3/TRBV12-4
CASSLDLASGTYNEQFF TGTGCCAGCAGTTTAGACCTAGCTAGCGGAACCTACAATGAGCAGTTCTTC TRBJ2-1 TRBD2 many TRBV28
CASSSKTPKETQYF TGTGCCAGCAGTTCGAAGACTCCGAAAGAGACCCAGTACTTC TRBJ2-5 NA NA TRBV2
CASSPGLANTQYF TGTGCCAGCAGCCCCGGACTAGCGAATACGCAGTATTTT TRBJ2-3 TRBD2 few TRBV7-3
CASSFQGQGTEAFF TGTGCCAGCAGTTTTCAGGGGCAGGGAACTGAAGCTTTCTTT TRBJ1-1 NA few TRBV28
CASSLSSGSTFPLQETQYF TGTGCCAGCAGTTTGAGTAGCGGGAGCACATTCCCACTCCAAGAGACCCAGTACTTC TRBJ2-5 TRBD2 once TRBV28
CASSSVFGEQFF TGCGCCAGCAGCTCTGTCTTCGGTGAGCAGTTCTTC TRBJ2-1 NA many TRBV5-1
CASSLYRDRADTQYF TGTGCCAGCAGCTTATACAGGGATAGGGCAGATACGCAGTATTTT TRBJ2-3 NA few TRBV5-5
CASSRYGQLSYNEQFF TGTGCCAGCAGCCGATATGGACAGCTCTCCTACAATGAGCAGTTCTTC TRBJ2-1 NA NA TRBV7-6
CSALAGGGRDTYNEQFF TGCAGTGCCCTAGCGGGGGGCGGCCGAGATACCTACAATGAGCAGTTCTTC TRBJ2-1 TRBD2 NA TRBV20-1
CASSLIMSGSSTDTQYF TGTGCCAGCAGTTTAATAATGAGCGGATCAAGCACAGATACGCAGTATTTT TRBJ2-3 NA many TRBV27
CASSVSGAGQPQHF TGCGCCAGCAGTGTTTCCGGGGCCGGTCAGCCCCAGCATTTT TRBJ1-5 NA many TRBV10-2
CASSPRQAGGSPLHF TGTGCCAGCAGTCCAAGACAGGCCGGGGGGTCACCCCTCCACTTT TRBJ1-6 NA many TRBV27
CSAQNLAGGDNEQFF TGCAGTGCCCAAAACCTAGCGGGAGGGGACAATGAGCAGTTCTTC TRBJ2-1 TRBD2 many TRBV20-1
CSARDRTGYSPLHF TGCAGTGCTAGAGACCGGACAGGGTATTCACCCCTCCACTTT TRBJ1-6 TRBD1 NA TRBV20-1
CASSMQREANTGELFF TGTGCCAGTAGTATGCAGCGGGAGGCGAACACCGGGGAGCTGTTTTTT TRBJ2-2 TRBD2 few TRBV19
CASSSVPSTDTQYF TGTGCCAGCAGCTCGGTCCCGTCGACAGATACGCAGTATTTT TRBJ2-3 NA few TRBV7-8
CASSFRLTSYNEQFF TGCGCCAGCAGCTTCAGGCTAACCTCCTACAATGAGCAGTTCTTC TRBJ2-1 NA few TRBV5-1